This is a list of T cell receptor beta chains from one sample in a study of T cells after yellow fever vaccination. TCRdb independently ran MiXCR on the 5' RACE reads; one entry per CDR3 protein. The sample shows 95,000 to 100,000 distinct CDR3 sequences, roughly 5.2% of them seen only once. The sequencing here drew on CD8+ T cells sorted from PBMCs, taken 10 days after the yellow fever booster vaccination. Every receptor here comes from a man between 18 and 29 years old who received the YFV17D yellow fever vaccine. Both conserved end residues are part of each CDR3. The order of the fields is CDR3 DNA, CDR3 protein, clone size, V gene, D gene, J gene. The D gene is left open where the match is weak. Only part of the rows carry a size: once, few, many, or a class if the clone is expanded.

TGCGCCAGCAGCCAAGCCCCCGCGCCAGGTTCCTACGAGCAGTACTTC	CASSQAPAPGSYEQYF	-	TRBV4-1	-	TRBJ2-7
TGTGCCAGCAGTTTCGAGCGGGAGCAGTTCTTC	CASSFEREQFF	-	TRBV12-3/TRBV12-4	-	TRBJ2-1
TGTGCCGGGTTCGCGGACAGCGCGAACACCGGGGAGCTGTTTTTT	CAGFADSANTGELFF	-	TRBV7-9	-	TRBJ2-2
TGCGCCAGCAGCCAAGGTGGGCAGGCTAACTATGGCTACACCTTC	CASSQGGQANYGYTF	many	TRBV4-3	-	TRBJ1-2
TGCGCCAGCAGCCCTCTACCGGGACAGGGACCGGGAGATACGCAGTATTTT	CASSPLPGQGPGDTQYF	few	TRBV4-3	TRBD1	TRBJ2-3
TGTGCCAGCAGCTGGCATAGCGGGGACACCTACAATGAGCAGTTCTTC	CASSWHSGDTYNEQFF	many	TRBV7-2	TRBD2	TRBJ2-1
TGTGCCAGCAGCTATTCCCGGGACAGGGGCTACGAGCAGTACTTC	CASSYSRDRGYEQYF	few	TRBV6-2/TRBV6-3	TRBD1	TRBJ2-7
TGTGCCAGCACCCGGACTAGCGAAGACTACAATGAGCAGTTCTTC	CASTRTSEDYNEQFF	few	TRBV2	TRBD2	TRBJ2-1
TGTGCCAGCAGCCAAGAGATAGGTTTCTCTGGAAACACCATATATTTT	CASSQEIGFSGNTIYF	-	TRBV4-2	-	TRBJ1-3
TGTGCCAGCAGCTTAGGGACAGGGGGCCGGACTGAAGCTTTCTTT	CASSLGTGGRTEAFF	-	TRBV7-8	TRBD1	TRBJ1-1
TGTGCCAGCGGAACGTCGGGTTGGCAAGAGACCCAGTACTTC	CASGTSGWQETQYF	few	TRBV27	-	TRBJ2-5
TGTGCCAGCAGTTTTCTTGGGGGGGATCAAGAGACCCAGTACTTC	CASSFLGGDQETQYF	few	TRBV27	TRBD2	TRBJ2-5
TGTGCCAGTACGTACAGGGGAGTTTCCTACAATGAGCAGTTCTTC	CASTYRGVSYNEQFF	-	TRBV19	TRBD1	TRBJ2-1
TGTGCCAGTAGTAGGGACCCAAGGGGTGAAGCTTTCTTT	CASSRDPRGEAFF	-	TRBV19	-	TRBJ1-1
TGTGCCAGCAGCTTTAAAATAGGGCCGGCCAGGGTGGAGTATACGCAGTATTTT	CASSFKIGPARVEYTQYF	-	TRBV7-2	-	TRBJ2-3
TGCGCCAGCAGCTTGGATGCCGGGGCCAGCACAGATACGCAGTATTTT	CASSLDAGASTDTQYF	many	TRBV5-1	-	TRBJ2-3
TGTGCCAGCAGCTTTCGGGGATCCGGGGAGCTGTTTTTT	CASSFRGSGELFF	few	TRBV7-9	-	TRBJ2-2
TGTGCCAGTAGTGCGCCCAGGGGGCCGGCCACTGAAGCTTTCTTT	CASSAPRGPATEAFF	few	TRBV19	TRBD1	TRBJ1-1
TGTGCCACCAGCAGACCTAGCGGGGGGCCCCACCTCTACAATGAGCAGTTCTTC	CATSRPSGGPHLYNEQFF	-	TRBV15	TRBD2	TRBJ2-1
TGTGCCAGCCGCCTGCGAGGGGAGACCCAGTACTTC	CASRLRGETQYF	few	TRBV21-1	-	TRBJ2-5